This T cell receptor beta chain appears in the sequencing data of a study of breast tumors, draining lymph nodes, adjacent tissues (dated by TCRdb to about 2016). About the full investigation: The study compared TCR beta repertoires across tumor, adjacent nontumor tissue and axillary lymph nodes from breast cancer patients. In human breast cancer, the study set out to assess how tumor, surrounding tissue and draining lymph node repertoires relate to one another and whether T cells might be exchanged between them.

This clonotype showed up many times. The target of this receptor is not known. Qualities for individual bases were not recorded, and no much larger clone is one base off. The CDR3 measures 15 amino acids from cysteine to phenylalanine. Only the CDR3 DNA is retained, 45 bases long and in frame from the first base. Per the germline V gene, KGHDR is the CDR1 and SFDVKD is the CDR2. V is reduced by 3 bases and J by 5 bases, leaving a spacing of 13 bases between them. Study-level results and caveats: A scenario in which most tumor T cells derive from the lymph node and then expand within tumor tissue was judged to be consistent with the data. T-cell repertoire diversity in tumors was found to be lower than in lymph nodes but higher than in nontumor tissue, and preferential V and J gene usage was observed. The similarity between tumor and nontumor tissue repertoires was significantly greater in luminal-like breast cancer than in basal-like breast cancer. Rather than being directly demonstrated, the conclusion that tumor T cells originate in lymph nodes was presented as consistent with a hypothesis.

Lymph node samples were obtained from the axillary draining lymph nodes of breast cancer patients. The sample was run on an Illumina HiSeq 2000. TCR beta chain libraries were generated through multiplex PCR amplification. The amplified TCR beta chain products were analyzed by high-throughput sequencing. The public sequencing data were trimmed at Q25 with fastp and processed into clonotypes with MiXCR by TCRdb, which kept only in-frame beta chains. When rows share a CDR3 protein, they turn into one entry using the most common DNA and genes. This sample comprises some 150,000 distinct CDR3 sequences, 20% to 25% of them detected only once. Roughly 2.7% of the sample is taken by the ten largest.

The clonotype was recovered from a female donor with breast cancer. Some clones in this sample may be carry-over from other donors' samples. The sequencing input was axillary lymph node tissue. The sequence links TRBV24-1 to TRBJ2-1; TRBD1 is perhaps the D gene, given 6 matching bases. CDR3 region: CATSDRGQTNNEQFF. The bases read TGTGCCACCAGTGATCGAGGACAGACTAACAATGAGCAGTTCTTC.